This T cell receptor beta chain stems from a study of human T cells and chemical hapten exposure. Study-level results: TCRs exceeding 1 in 1000 frequency stayed unchanged with DPC sensitization.

As for time point: pre-sensitization, week 0. Treatment indicated: therapeutic diphenylcyclopropenone sensitization with weekly scalp DPC. Whole blood, unfractionated, served as the material for total RNA extraction. TCRdb reprocessed the RACE reads with MiXCR, giving one entry per CDR3 protein. The profile covers about 260,000 distinct CDR3 sequences, with about 9.4% appearing a single time and over 2% taken by the ten largest. This clonotype has only a few counts. Its antigen is currently unknown. The sequencing used whole blood, collected in connection with sensitization to the hapten diphenylcyclopropenone (DPC). The sequence came from a woman aged 40 to 50 with alopecia areata. Some clones in this sample may be carry-over from other donors' samples.

The CDR3 DNA reads TGTGCCAGCAGCCCGACGGGGACGGACCAAGAGACCCAGTACTTC. Translating gives CASSPTGTDQETQYF. The rearrangement links TRBV7-2 to TRBJ2-5; D possibly uses TRBD1 or TRBD2 (5 bases each). Deletions cut 5 bases from V and 0 bases from J, with 13 bases between. This CDR3 is built from 15 residues. Germline loops: CDR1 SGHTA, CDR2 FQGNSA.